The 3 T cell receptor beta chains presented below share a single source sample, sequenced in a study of CD8+ T cells in alopecia areata. Isolated RNA was reverse transcribed into cDNA used as the sequencing template. Some clones are missing from TCRdb's copy, which holds only in-frame ones; the method was immunoSEQ multiplex PCR. The sample includes approximately 280,000 clones, over 45% seen only once; the top ten take about 1.8%. Treatment meaning: oral pan-JAK inhibitor, 5-10 mg twice daily. The material was CD4+ T cells sorted from blood, obtained at week 24, from a patient treated with tofacitinib. Every receptor here comes from a human donor with alopecia areata.

The chain is built from TRBV30 and TRBJ2-2; 8 bases agree with TRBD2. V lost 4 bases and J lost 3; bases outside the gene matches: 19. This CDR3 region has 19 residues. Germline CDR1 and CDR2: GTSNPN and SVGIG (reference sequence). CDR3 residues: CAWTARLGAGGQHTGELFF. CDR3 in DNA: TGTGCCTGGACTGCCCGCCTGGGGGCGGGGGGCCAGCACACCGGGGAGCTGTTTTTT.

This clone was seen a handful of times. The chain recombines TRBV7-9 with TRBJ1-3; D is unresolved. Trimming stripped 5 bases from V and 2 bases from J, with 13 bases between. CDR3 size: 15 residues. Per the germline V gene, CDR1 is SEHNR and CDR2 is FQNEAQ (reference sequence). The CDR3 region has the DNA TGTGCCAGCAGCCCCTCGAGTCGACCTGGAAACACCATATATTTT. It translates to CASSPSSRPGNTIYF.

This chain links TRBV2 with TRBJ1-2; perhaps TRBD1 as D (6 bases). Trimming stripped 6 bases from V and 1 base from J, with 9 bases between. CDR1 SNHLY and CDR2 FYNNEI come from the germline V gene. CDR3 length: 13 amino acids. This CDR3 is CASRPDSNYGYTF. As DNA, the CDR3 is TGTGCCAGCAGACCGGACAGTAACTATGGCTACACCTTC.